Below, 25 T cell receptor beta chains from the same sample are listed, as sequenced in a study of blood T cell repertoires in COVID-19. Profiling relied on immunoSEQ multiplex PCR, and the TCRdb table lists in-frame clones only, not all of them. The data contain around 190,000 clones, approximately 85% of them singletons. What was sequenced was PBMCs or T cells enriched from blood (not recorded which). The receptors come from a man aged 35 to 55 with acute COVID-19.

The chain joins TRBV2 to TRBJ1-2; maybe TRBD1 (6 bases). CDR3 size: 13 residues. Germline V gene data show CDR1 as SNHLY and CDR2 as FYNNEI. Trimming stripped 4 bases from V and 7 bases from J, with 13 bases between. The chain's CDR3 is CASSATGFSGYTF. CDR3 in DNA: TGTGCCAGCAGTGCTACAGGGTTCTCTGGCTACACCTTC.

The chain uses TRBV5-1 and TRBJ2-2; tentatively, D is TRBD1 (5 bases). The germline gives CDR1 SGHRS, CDR2 YFSETQ. The CDR3 length is 15 residues. The ends were cut back, 0 bases at V and 2 bases at J, with 8 bases in the middle. The chain's CDR3 is CASSLVQGNTGELFF. DNA of the CDR3: TGCGCCAGCAGCTTGGTGCAGGGCAACACCGGGGAGCTGTTTTTT. The complete variable domain, with remaining parts taken from reference TRBV5-1 and TRBJ2-2, reads KAGVTQTPRYLIKTRGQQVTLSCSPISGHRSVSWYQQTPGQGLQFLFEYFSETQRNKGNFPGRFSGRQFSNSRSEMNVSTLELGDSALYLCASSLVQGNTGELFFGEGSRLTVL.

This chain connects TRBV7-2 to TRBJ2-7; D ambiguous. The germline gives CDR1 SGHTA, CDR2 FQGNSA. V dropped 5 bases and J dropped 4 bases, with 12 bases sitting between them. The CDR3 is 13 residues long. CDR3 sequence reads: CASSPRRGYEQYF. The CDR3, as DNA: TGTGCCAGCAGCCCCCGTCGAGGTTACGAGCAGTACTTC.

The chain links TRBV5-1 to TRBJ2-1; the D gene is possibly TRBD1 (5 bases). This CDR3 has 14 amino acids. V lost 2 bases to trimming and J lost 5 bases, with 11 bases between them. Germline V gene data show CDR1 as SGHRS and CDR2 as YFSETQ. CDR3 in DNA: TGCGCCAGCAGCTTATTTATAGGGGACAATGAGCAGTTCTTC. Translating it yields CASSLFIGDNEQFF.

The genes are TRBV9 and TRBJ1-3; no definite D call. V was trimmed by 0 bases and J by 2 bases, leaving 12 bases between them. Germline loops: CDR1 SGDLS, CDR2 YYNGEE. The length of the CDR3 is 16 residues. CDR3 in DNA: TGTGCCAGCAGCGTAGGTCCCGGGAATACTGGAAACACCATATATTTT. It is translated as CASSVGPGNTGNTIYF.

The CDR3 DNA is TGTGCCAGTAGTTCTTCGGACAGGGCCTACAATGAGCAGTTCTTC. Its translation is CASSSSDRAYNEQFF. This chain connects TRBV19 to TRBJ2-1, with TRBD1 matching over 8 bases. The V segment lost 5 bases and the J segment 2 bases; nucleotides outside the gene matches: 5. Germline V gene data show CDR1 as LNHDA and CDR2 as SQIVND (reference sequence). This CDR3 spans 15 amino acids.

J is TRBJ2-5 and V is TRBV7-2; no reliable D call. The V gene's germline CDR1 is SGHTA and CDR2 FQGNSA. This CDR3 comprises 13 residues. Trimming removed 1 base from V and 6 bases from J, with 9 bases in between. The CDR3 loop is CASSLVRVQTQYF. The CDR3 nucleotides read TGTGCCAGCAGCTTAGTCCGGGTGCAGACCCAGTACTTC.

The rearrangement links TRBV24-1 to TRBJ2-2; 7 bases are a match to TRBD2. Germline CDR1 and CDR2: KGHDR and SFDVKD. V lost 3 bases, J lost 3 bases, and 6 bases stayed unmatched. CDR3 length: 16 residues. CDR3 DNA sequence: TGTGCCACCAGTGATCGGACTAGGGCGGACACCGGGGAGCTGTTTTTT. Its protein is CATSDRTRADTGELFF.

The rearrangement joins TRBV18 to TRBJ1-2; possible D gene TRBD1, 6 bases. The CDR3 consists of 12 residues. V was cut by 5 bases and J by 4 bases, with 8 bases left in between. Germline V lookup: CDR1 KGHSH, CDR2 LQKENI. CDR3 in DNA: TGTGCCAGCTCAGACAGGATCTATGGCTACACCTTC. It is translated as CASSDRIYGYTF.

The chain is built from TRBV20-1 and TRBJ2-1; D gene ambiguous. The CDR3 covers 16 residues. Germline CDR1 reads DFQATT; CDR2 reads SNEGSKA (reference sequence). Trimming left V 3 bases short and J 1 base short, with 16 bases between. DNA of the CDR3: TGCAGTGCTAGTGCACACGAACCCTTTTCCTACAATGAGCAGTTCTTC. It is translated as CSASAHEPFSYNEQFF.

This clone has only one observation. This chain links TRBV7-2 with TRBJ2-6; TRBD1 might be the D (5 bases). This CDR3 contains 16 residues. Germline assignment: CDR1 SGHTA and CDR2 FQGNSA. The V gene lost 4 bases and the J gene lost 4 bases, with 14 bases spanning the gap. For the CDR3, the DNA is TGTGCCAGCAGCTCATTCCCAGGGCTCGGGGCCAACGTCCTGACTTTC. It yields the protein CASSSFPGLGANVLTF.

The chain is built from TRBV21-1 and TRBJ2-7; the DNA was not used to check the table's D call, TRBD2. TRBV21-1 is designated a pseudogene. The CDR3 sequence is 15 residues long. The CDR3 region is CASSKMLAGVAEQYF. As DNA, the CDR3 is TGTGCCAGCAGCAAAATGCTAGCGGGAGTTGCCGAGCAGTACTTC.

The chain employs TRBV27 and TRBJ2-1, with 8 positions matching TRBD2. Germline values: CDR1 MNHEY, CDR2 SMNVEV (reference sequence). The CDR3 covers 17 residues. V was pared by 10 bases and J by 1 base, with 15 bases of the junction left unmatched. The CDR3 bases are TGTGCCACCCAGGCCCTAGCGGGCCTCGATTCCTACAATGAGCAGTTCTTC. Amino acid sequence: CATQALAGLDSYNEQFF.

V and J are TRBV30 and TRBJ1-4; TRBD1 might be the D (6 bases). V lost 0 bases to trimming and J lost 15 bases, with 17 bases between them. This CDR3 is 13 amino acids long. CDR1 is GTSNPN, CDR2 SVGIG, per germline (reference sequence). In nucleotides, the CDR3 is TGTGCCTGGAGTGTACAGGGTCCGTTTGCTATGTTTTTT. It codes for CAWSVQGPFAMFF.

This chain links TRBV18 with TRBJ1-1; D gene unclear. CDR1 is KGHSH and CDR2 is LQKENI in the germline V gene. Trimming pared 2 bases from V and 3 bases from J, leaving 13 bases between. The CDR3 spans 15 residues. The CDR3 sequence is CASSPGTTAHTEAFF. DNA for the CDR3: TGTGCCAGCTCACCAGGAACAACAGCCCACACTGAAGCTTTCTTT.

The gene calls are TRBV28 and TRBJ1-3; possible D gene TRBD1, 5 bases. The CDR3 spans 13 residues. V dropped 5 bases and J dropped 7 bases, with 12 bases sitting between them. Germline CDR1 and CDR2: MDHEN and SYDVKM. The CDR3 region has the DNA TGTGCCAGCAGTCCGCCGAAGGGGAACACCATATATTTT. Translated, it gives CASSPPKGNTIYF. Supplemented by reference TRBV28 and TRBJ1-3, the full variable domain reads DVKVTQSSRYLVKRTGEKVFLECVQDMDHENMFWYRQDPGLGLRLIYFSYDVKMKEKGDIPEGYSVSREKKERFSLILESASTNQTSMYLCASSPPKGNTIYFGEGSWLTVV.

This chain connects TRBV7-8 to TRBJ2-1, with TRBD1 matching over 8 bases. The CDR3 contains 14 residues. V shed 5 bases and J 9 bases; nucleotides not matched to a gene: 9. The germline V gene encodes CDR1 SGHVS and CDR2 FQNEAQ. CDR3 in amino acids: CASSLQTGVIEQFF. For the CDR3, the DNA is TGTGCCAGCAGCCTTCAGACAGGGGTGATTGAGCAGTTCTTC.

V and J are TRBV28 and TRBJ2-7; tentatively, D is TRBD2 (5 bases). Trimming cost V 6 bases and J 2 bases, with 14 bases left between them. The germline gives CDR1 MDHEN, CDR2 SYDVKM. The CDR3 is 14 amino acids. The CDR3 sequence is CASSSLFGAYEQYF. The CDR3 DNA follows: TGTGCCAGCAGCTCCTTGTTCGGGGCCTACGAGCAGTACTTC.

The rearrangement joins TRBV7-9 to TRBJ1-2; the D gene is possibly TRBD1 (5 bases). V was clipped by 5 bases and J by 4 bases, with 14 bases between them. Germline V gene sequence: CDR1 SEHNR, CDR2 FQNEAQ (reference sequence). The CDR3 loop spans 14 amino acids. The CDR3: CASSQLDGGYGYTF. Here the CDR3 DNA reads TGTGCCAGCAGCCAGTTGGACGGGGGCTATGGCTACACCTTC.

This sequence joins TRBV5-1 and TRBJ2-3; 8 bases line up with TRBD2. CDR1 and CDR2 from the germline V gene are SGHRS and YFSETQ. The CDR3 consists of 17 residues. V was clipped by 0 bases and J by 0 bases; unmatched bases: 6. CDR3 DNA: TGCGCCAGCAGCTTGGACCAAGCGGGAGCCAGCACAGATACGCAGTATTTT. Translated, it gives CASSLDQAGASTDTQYF. Looking up the rest from reference TRBV5-1 and TRBJ2-3 gives the full variable domain: KAGVTQTPRYLIKTRGQQVTLSCSPISGHRSVSWYQQTPGQGLQFLFEYFSETQRNKGNFPGRFSGRQFSNSRSEMNVSTLELGDSALYLCASSLDQAGASTDTQYFGPGTRLTVL.

The chain carries TRBV10-3 and TRBJ2-2; 11 bases are a match to TRBD2. The germline CDR1 and CDR2 sequences are ENHRY and SYGVKD. J lost 3 bases, V lost 8 bases, and 8 bases had no gene match. The CDR3 is 16 amino acids. In DNA form, the CDR3 reads TGTGCCATCGTACTAGCGGGAGATGACTACACCGGGGAGCTGTTTTTT. Protein sequence: CAIVLAGDDYTGELFF.

This clone appeared a few times. J is TRBJ1-4 and V is TRBV7-9, with D unresolved. From germline, CDR1 is SEHNR and CDR2 FQNEAQ (reference sequence). Trimming removed 0 bases from V and 5 bases from J, with 10 bases in between. CDR3 length: 15 amino acids. In DNA, the CDR3 is TGTGCCAGCAGCTTAGCTCGGACTTTAAATGAAAAACTGTTTTTT. Protein product: CASSLARTLNEKLFF.

Comment on this clone: This sample also contains other DNA sequences that code for the same CDR3. This chain uses TRBV28 with TRBJ1-5, with D maybe TRBD1 (6 bases). Germline-derived CDR1 and CDR2 are MDHEN and SYDVKM. The germline V and J ends were trimmed by 6 bases and 7 bases, with 10 bases remaining between them. The CDR3 is made up of 12 amino acids. The CDR3 sequence: CASRRGQQPQHF. CDR3 DNA: TGTGCCAGCAGGCGGGGGCAACAGCCCCAGCATTTT. The complete variable domain, with remaining parts taken from reference TRBV28 and TRBJ1-5, reads DVKVTQSSRYLVKRTGEKVFLECVQDMDHENMFWYRQDPGLGLRLIYFSYDVKMKEKGDIPEGYSVSREKKERFSLILESASTNQTSMYLCASRRGQQPQHFGDGTRLSIL.

The gene calls are TRBV19 and TRBJ2-7, with a possible D match to TRBD1 (6 bases). Trimming left V 5 bases short and J 6 bases short, with 17 bases between. The V gene's germline CDR1 is LNHDA and CDR2 SQIVND (reference sequence). The CDR3 consists of 14 residues. The CDR3 coding sequence is TGTGCCAGTAGTTCCAGGGGACCGCTCGCCGAGCAGTACTTC. Encoded protein: CASSSRGPLAEQYF.

V usage is TRBV5-1 and J usage is TRBJ1-2; no definite D call. CDR3 length: 14 residues. V was cut by 1 base and J by 6 bases, with 13 bases left in between. Germline CDR1 is SGHRS and CDR2 is YFSETQ. The CDR3 is CASSLLMSGNGYTF. CDR3 DNA: TGCGCCAGCAGCTTGTTGATGTCGGGGAATGGCTACACCTTC. Based on the CDR3 plus reference TRBV5-1 and TRBJ1-2, the full variable domain is KAGVTQTPRYLIKTRGQQVTLSCSPISGHRSVSWYQQTPGQGLQFLFEYFSETQRNKGNFPGRFSGRQFSNSRSEMNVSTLELGDSALYLCASSLLMSGNGYTFGSGTRLTVV.